These 17 T cell receptor beta chains came from one sample sequenced in a study of OX40 agonist ivuxolimab in advanced cancers. The data were produced by immunoSEQ multiplex PCR, yet TCRdb's version contains in-frame clones alone and is incomplete. The sample has about 120,000 clones, 80% to 90% seen once. This specimen consisted of CD4+ or CD8+ T cells sorted from blood, obtained in a trial of the OX40 agonist ivuxolimab. The receptors stem from an adult with an advanced solid tumor such as melanoma, head and neck, liver or kidney cancer.

J is TRBJ1-2 and V is TRBV9; D ambiguous. The CDR3 covers 13 residues. CDR1 and CDR2 (germline): SGDLS, YYNGEE. Trimming pared 0 bases from V and 4 bases from J, leaving 7 bases between. The CDR3 loop reads CASSVGLGYGYTF. CDR3 coding DNA: TGTGCCAGCAGCGTAGGGTTAGGCTATGGCTACACCTTC.

V and J are TRBV11-3 and TRBJ1-1; no clear D gene. The CDR3 contains 12 residues. Germline-derived CDR1 and CDR2 are SGHNT and YENEEA. The V end lost 3 bases, the J end lost 1 base, and 3 bases lay between the germline ends. The CDR3 here is CASSFWNTEAFF. Written as DNA, the CDR3 is TGTGCCAGCAGCTTTTGGAACACTGAAGCTTTCTTT.

The V gene is TRBV4-3, the J gene TRBJ1-4, with 9 bases lining up with TRBD1. CDR3 length: 17 residues. The germline V gene encodes CDR1 LGHNA and CDR2 YSLEER. The V segment lost 0 bases and the J segment 7 bases; nucleotides outside the gene matches: 9. The CDR3 reads CASSQELRDRVGEKLFF. CDR3 bases: TGCGCCAGCAGCCAAGAACTGCGGGACAGGGTTGGTGAAAAACTGTTTTTT.

The rearrangement uses TRBV7-2 and TRBJ2-7, with D possibly being TRBD1 (6 bases). Trimming left V 3 bases short and J 2 bases short, with 11 bases between. Germline CDR1 and CDR2: SGHTA and FQGNSA. The CDR3 loop spans 14 amino acids. CDR3: CASSFGQIAYEQYF. The CDR3 nucleotides read TGTGCCAGCAGCTTTGGACAGATTGCCTACGAGCAGTACTTC.

This rearrangement joins TRBV5-1 to TRBJ2-5, with D possibly TRBD2 on 5 matching bases. CDR3 length equals 14 residues. Germline V gives CDR1 SGHRS, CDR2 YFSETQ. V was clipped by 2 bases and J by 0 bases, with 8 bases between them. The CDR3 protein is CASSLTGNQETQYF. The DNA for the CDR3 is TGCGCCAGCAGCTTAACCGGGAACCAAGAGACCCAGTACTTC.

This clone was detected only a few times. V usage is TRBV5-4 and J usage is TRBJ1-1; D unresolved. The CDR3 loop spans 15 amino acids. The V and J ends lost 0 bases and 4 bases respectively, with 13 bases between them. Germline lookup yields CDR1 SGHNT and CDR2 YYREEE (reference sequence). This CDR3 reads CASSLVGLSGTEAFF. Here the CDR3 DNA reads TGTGCCAGCAGCTTGGTTGGGTTATCGGGCACTGAAGCTTTCTTT. Complete variable domain (other parts from reference TRBV5-4 and TRBJ1-1): ETGVTQSPTHLIKTRGQQVTLRCSSQSGHNTVSWYQQALGQGPQFIFQYYREEENGRGNFPPRFSGLQFPNYSSELNVNALELDDSALYLCASSLVGLSGTEAFFGQGTRLTVV.

The chain links TRBV5-4 to TRBJ2-3; possibly TRBD1 for D (5 bases). There are 15 residues in the CDR3. V lost 0 bases and J 3 bases, leaving 11 bases between the germline ends. Per the germline V gene, CDR1 is SGHNT and CDR2 is YYREEE (reference sequence). CDR3 residues: CASSLGFGATDTQYF. The CDR3 DNA sequence: TGTGCCAGCAGCTTGGGATTTGGGGCAACAGATACGCAGTATTTT.

The chain employs TRBV7-6 and TRBJ2-5; no clear D gene. The germline V gene has CDR1 SGHVS and CDR2 FNYEAQ. The CDR3 runs 14 residues. The V and J ends lost 5 bases and 1 base respectively, with 11 bases between them. CDR3 coding DNA: TGTGCCAGCAGCAAACTTGACCGCCAAGAGACCCAGTACTTC. It is translated as CASSKLDRQETQYF.

The V call is TRBV5-6, the J call TRBJ1-2, with a possible D match to TRBD1 (5 bases). Trimming stripped 4 bases from V and 8 bases from J, with 24 bases between. Germline loops: CDR1 SGHDT, CDR2 YYEEEE. CDR3 length: 16 amino acids. CDR3 sequence reads: CASSRTFIGTGVGYTF. DNA of the CDR3: TGTGCCAGCAGCCGCACCTTTATAGGCACAGGAGTCGGCTACACCTTC.

The chain joins TRBV4-3 to TRBJ1-4; D may be TRBD1 (5 bases). The V gene lost 8 bases and the J gene lost 8 bases, with 18 bases spanning the gap. Germline assignment: CDR1 LGHNA and CDR2 YSLEER. The CDR3 has 14 residues. The CDR3 here is CASRTWGRAEKLFF. CDR3 bases: TGCGCCAGCCGTACGTGGGGCAGGGCGGAAAAACTGTTTTTT.

V and J are TRBV6-1 and TRBJ2-5; unclear D gene. The CDR3 spans 16 residues. Germline assignment: CDR1 MNHNS and CDR2 SASEGT. The ends were cut back, 1 base at V and 4 bases at J, with 16 bases in the middle. CDR3 residues: CASSEGAGLVRETQYF. DNA for the CDR3: TGTGCCAGCAGTGAAGGTGCTGGGTTGGTCCGAGAGACCCAGTACTTC.

The rearrangement uses TRBV7-9 and TRBJ2-5, with 10 bases matching TRBD2. The CDR3 loop spans 14 amino acids. Looked up from germline, CDR1 is SEHNR and CDR2 is FQNEAQ (reference sequence). J was trimmed by 5 bases and V by 6 bases; bases with no gene match: 6. The CDR3, as DNA: TGTGCCAGCAGACCTAGCGGGGGCGGGGAGACCCAGTACTTC. It yields the protein CASRPSGGGETQYF.

This rearrangement joins TRBV11-2 to TRBJ1-1, with 9 bases aligning to TRBD1. Unmatched junction bases numbered 10, after V lost 5 bases and J lost 0 bases. The CDR3 is 17 residues long. Per germline, CDR1 SGHAT and CDR2 FQNNGV. The CDR3 coding sequence is TGTGCCAGCAGCCCCCGGGACAGGGCCCGCATGAACACTGAAGCTTTCTTT. Translation: CASSPRDRARMNTEAFF.

This sequence joins TRBV28 and TRBJ2-3, with 13 positions matching TRBD2. This CDR3 spans 15 amino acids. With 6 bases clipped from V and 7 bases from J, the junction kept 7 bases outside the gene matches. CDR1 MDHEN and CDR2 SYDVKM come from the germline V gene. CDR3 loop: CASSPGLAGKYTQYF. Here the CDR3 DNA reads TGTGCCAGCAGCCCGGGACTAGCGGGGAAGTATACGCAGTATTTT.

Concerning this clone: A much larger clone lies one base from this, so it may be a read error. V and J are TRBV11-3 and TRBJ2-3; 8 nucleotides line up with TRBD2. In germline, CDR1 is SGHNT, CDR2 YENEEA. Unmatched junction bases numbered 7, after V lost 5 bases and J lost 6 bases. The CDR3 length is 14 residues. CDR3 loop: CASSPGGAMDTQYF. CDR3 bases: TGTGCCAGCAGCCCCGGGGGGGCGATGGATACGCAGTATTTT. Combining the CDR3 with reference TRBV11-3 and TRBJ2-3 gives the whole variable domain EAGVVQSPRYKIIEKKQPVAFWCNPISGHNTLYWYLQNLGQGPELLIRYENEEAVDDSQLPKDRFSAERLKGVDSTLKIQPAELGDSAVYLCASSPGGAMDTQYFGPGTRLTVL.

The chain uses TRBV7-2 and TRBJ2-5; weak D call: TRBD2 (6 bases). Germline CDR1 SGHTA, CDR2 FQGNSA. The CDR3 covers 16 residues. The V gene lost 1 base and the J gene lost 0 bases, with 12 bases spanning the gap. As DNA, the CDR3 is TGTGCCAGCAGCTTAGGGGGACTTCAGTACCAAGAGACCCAGTACTTC. Translating it yields CASSLGGLQYQETQYF.

J is TRBJ1-5 and V is TRBV28; no clear D gene. Germline CDR1 reads MDHEN; CDR2 reads SYDVKM. This CDR3 comprises 14 residues. Trimming removed 2 bases at V and 6 bases at J, with 11 bases between. Here the CDR3 reads CASSLSTQVQPQHF. The CDR3 coding sequence is TGTGCCAGCAGTTTAAGTACTCAAGTTCAGCCCCAGCATTTT.